These 30 T cell receptor beta chains originate from one sample sequenced in a study of blood T cells in healthy people across ages. Alongside a J-beta primer mix, a sample-barcoded 5' primer served in a second PCR lasting about 7 to 12 cycles. MiXCR was run by TCRdb on the 5' RACE reads, yielding one entry per CDR3 protein. The data hold about 970,000 distinct CDR3 sequences, with 45% to 60% observed a single time. Sequencing used blood. The receptors originated from a woman in her sixties in good health.

This clonotype was seen at least ten times. As DNA, the CDR3 is TGCAGTGCTAGTCCGATAGGGAGACCGGAGACCCAGTACTTC. Translating gives CSASPIGRPETQYF. The genes are TRBV20-1 and TRBJ2-5, with D tentatively TRBD2 (5 bases). The CDR3 sequence is 14 residues long. Germline V gives CDR1 DFQATT, CDR2 SNEGSKA (reference sequence). The germline V and J ends were trimmed by 3 bases and 5 bases, with 16 bases remaining between them.

The V and J genes are TRBV29-1 and TRBJ2-1; 7 bases match TRBD2. The CDR3 contains 14 residues. Germline values: CDR1 SQVTM, CDR2 ANQGSEA. V was pared by 6 bases and J by 4 bases, with 9 bases of the junction left unmatched. The CDR3: CSVPSGGGYNEQFF. In DNA, the CDR3 is TGCAGCGTCCCGTCGGGGGGAGGGTACAATGAGCAGTTCTTC.

This clonotype was detected only once. This chain joins TRBV4-2 and TRBJ1-1, with unresolved D. V was trimmed by 0 bases and J by 0 bases, leaving 8 bases between them. This CDR3 has 15 amino acids. Germline V gene sequence: CDR1 LGHNA, CDR2 YNFKEQ. CDR3 region: CASSQEGSVNTEAFF. The DNA for the CDR3 is TGTGCCAGCAGCCAAGAAGGGTCAGTGAACACTGAAGCTTTCTTT.

This clonotype has only a few counts. V usage is TRBV3-1 and J usage is TRBJ1-5; D might be TRBD1 (5 bases). Trimming cost V 1 base and J 7 bases, with 8 bases left between them. The CDR3 loop spans 13 amino acids. The germline gives CDR1 LGHDT, CDR2 YNNKEL (reference sequence). The CDR3 DNA sequence: TGTGCCAGCAGCCAAGCTGGGGGGCAGCCCCAGCATTTT. Translated: CASSQAGGQPQHF.

The V call is TRBV5-1, the J call TRBJ2-5, with no clear D. Germline V CDR1 and CDR2: SGHRS, YFSETQ. Trimming pared 4 bases from V and 2 bases from J, leaving 15 bases between. This CDR3 has 15 amino acids. CDR3 region: CASSRTGLSQETQYF. The DNA of the CDR3 is TGCGCCAGCAGCCGCACCGGGCTCAGTCAAGAGACCCAGTACTTC.

This chain connects TRBV5-1 to TRBJ2-4; maybe TRBD2 (7 bases). Trimming removed 4 bases at V and 6 bases at J, with 20 bases between. The CDR3 contains 16 residues. Per germline, CDR1 SGHRS and CDR2 YFSETQ. The CDR3 sequence: CASSPANGGPANIQYF. The DNA for the CDR3 is TGCGCCAGCAGCCCGGCCAACGGGGGGCCCGCAAACATTCAGTACTTC.

This chain's CDR3 is CASSNDRAVLTGANVLTF. CDR3 nucleotides: TGTGCCAGCAGCAACGACAGGGCTGTCTTGACTGGGGCCAACGTCCTGACTTTC. The gene calls are TRBV7-9 and TRBJ2-6, with 7 nucleotides matching TRBD1. This CDR3 comprises 18 residues. Germline V gene data show CDR1 as SEHNR and CDR2 as FQNEAQ (reference sequence). The V gene end was trimmed by 5 bases and the J gene end by 2 bases; junction bases not matched to a gene: 12.

This sequence joins TRBV3-1 and TRBJ2-1, with a possible D match to TRBD2 (6 bases). In germline, CDR1 is LGHDT, CDR2 YNNKEL (reference sequence). This CDR3 has 13 amino acids. V was shortened by 2 bases and J by 13 bases, with 15 bases between the two germline ends. CDR3 coding DNA: TGTGCCAGCAGCCAACTTCCTGCACTAGCTCAGTTCTTC. Translation: CASSQLPALAQFF.

This clonotype was observed a handful of times. The CDR3 DNA follows: TGTGCCAGCAGTGGGGACGGGAAAAGCAATCAGCCCCAGCATTTT. Encoded protein: CASSGDGKSNQPQHF. This chain connects TRBV6-6 to TRBJ1-5; a possible D gene is TRBD1 (5 bases). Germline CDR1 is MNHNY and CDR2 is SVGAGI (reference sequence). This CDR3 spans 15 amino acids. V shed 5 bases and J shed 1 base, with 12 bases lying between them.

This sequence joins TRBV27 and TRBJ2-5; 7 bases map to TRBD2. Germline values: CDR1 MNHEY, CDR2 SMNVEV (reference sequence). The CDR3 is 15 amino acids. V lost 7 bases to trimming and J lost 4 bases; unmatched junction nucleotides: 12. This chain's CDR3 is CASTSGGKGRETQYF. The DNA of the CDR3 is TGTGCCAGCACCTCGGGGGGAAAAGGTCGAGAGACCCAGTACTTC.

This chain links TRBV6-1 with TRBJ2-7, with TRBD2 identical over 14 bases. Unmatched junction bases numbered 8, after V lost 5 bases and J lost 2 bases. Germline loops: CDR1 MNHNS, CDR2 SASEGT. The CDR3 has 17 residues. In DNA, the CDR3 is TGTGCCAGCAGTATCGGGACTAGCGGGAGTGAAACCTACGAGCAGTACTTC. This translates into CASSIGTSGSETYEQYF.

This chain uses TRBV25-1 with TRBJ2-1; D unclear. There are 16 residues in the CDR3. Germline V gene lookup returns CDR1 MGHDK and CDR2 SYGVNS. The V and J ends lost 2 bases and 0 bases respectively, with 11 bases between them. The CDR3 coding sequence is TGTGCCAGCAGTGAACACGGAGTTAGCTCCTACAATGAGCAGTTCTTC. It is translated as CASSEHGVSSYNEQFF.

This clonotype was observed a handful of times. The chain joins TRBV28 to TRBJ2-7, with 7 bases matching TRBD2. This CDR3 is built from 17 residues. V shed 1 base, J shed 3 bases, and the junction held 12 bases outside the gene matches. Germline-derived CDR1 and CDR2 are MDHEN and SYDVKM. CDR3 amino acids: CASSLLLWREKNYEQYF. The CDR3 nucleotides read TGTGCCAGCAGTTTATTGTTGTGGCGGGAGAAAAACTACGAGCAGTACTTC.

The chain links TRBV29-1 to TRBJ1-1; D gene uncertain. Germline V gene sequence: CDR1 SQVTM, CDR2 ANQGSEA. Trimming left V 6 bases short and J 4 bases short, with 6 bases between. The CDR3 covers 10 residues. The CDR3: CSVLPTEAFF. The CDR3 coding sequence is TGCAGCGTCCTACCCACTGAAGCTTTCTTT.

This clonotype was found a few times. The chain couples TRBV6-2 or TRBV6-3 to TRBJ1-2; D is undetermined. The ends were cut back, 4 bases at V and 0 bases at J, with 12 bases in the middle. This CDR3 region has 15 residues. Per germline, CDR1 MNHEY and CDR2 SVGEGT. The CDR3 spells CASSSLGPPNYGYTF. DNA of the CDR3: TGTGCCAGCAGTTCCCTCGGGCCGCCTAACTATGGCTACACCTTC.

The CDR3 coding sequence is TGTGCCAGCAGCCAAGCCGCCAACCTAGCGGAGAGCACAGATACGCAGTATTTT. Protein product: CASSQAANLAESTDTQYF. This chain uses TRBV4-2 with TRBJ2-3, with TRBD2 matching over 7 bases. Germline CDR1 is LGHNA and CDR2 is YNFKEQ. CDR3 length: 18 amino acids. V gave up 1 base and J gave up 0 bases; unmatched junction bases: 10.

This clonotype has a single count. A much larger clone differs from this one at a single base, so this may be a read error. The chain uses TRBV10-3 and TRBJ2-5; TRBD2 is a possible D gene (8 bases). This CDR3 comprises 17 residues. Germline V gene sequence: CDR1 ENHRY, CDR2 SYGVKD. Trimming cost V 4 bases and J 11 bases, with 29 bases left between them. CDR3 in DNA: TGTGCCATCAGTGGTCGGGACAGCGGGAGAACCTACAATGAGCAGTACTTC. Its translation: CAISGRDSGRTYNEQYF.

There are a few counts of this clonotype. The chain combines TRBV4-2 with TRBJ2-7; possibly TRBD1 for D (6 bases). This CDR3 has 18 amino acids. CDR1 and CDR2 (germline): LGHNA, YNFKEQ. V lost 0 bases to trimming and J lost 2 bases, with 20 bases between them. In DNA form, the CDR3 reads TGTGCCAGCAGCCAAGAGGAAAGGACCGACAGGTCAGCCTACGAGCAGTACTTC. Amino acids: CASSQEERTDRSAYEQYF.

Remarks on this clonotype: An end of the junction differs from the germline gene, which may be a read error. This sequence joins TRBV27 and TRBJ2-4; 9 bases match TRBD1. Germline V lookup: CDR1 MNHEY, CDR2 SMNVEV (reference sequence). The CDR3 length is 18 residues. The CDR3, as DNA: TGTGCCAGCAGTCCTACAGGGGGCTCAAGGTCGGCCAAAAGCATTCAGTACTTC. Translation: CASSPTGGSRSAKSIQYF.

This chain links TRBV4-1 with TRBJ2-7; D could derive from TRBD1 or TRBD2 (5 bases each). This CDR3 contains 14 residues. The V end lost 2 bases, the J end lost 4 bases, and 12 bases lay between the germline ends. Germline CDR1 MGHRA, CDR2 YSYEKL. The CDR3, as DNA: TGCGCCAGCAGCCAAATCCAGGGCGGGTACGAGCAGTACTTC. It codes for CASSQIQGGYEQYF.

The CDR3 region is CASSLQGGPMTQYF. The CDR3 DNA is TGTGCCAGCAGCTTACAGGGGGGGCCAATGACCCAGTACTTC. V and J are TRBV5-6 and TRBJ2-5; TRBD1 is a possible D gene (8 bases). Between the trimmed V and J ends, which lost 2 bases and 7 bases, there was a span of 15 bases. Germline CDR1 is SGHDT and CDR2 is YYEEEE. The CDR3 is 14 residues long. The whole variable domain, remainder taken from reference TRBV5-6 and TRBJ2-5, is DAGVTQSPTHLIKTRGQQVTLRCSPKSGHDTVSWYQQALGQGPQFIFQYYEEEERQRGNFPDRFSGHQFPNYSSELNVNALLLGDSALYLCASSLQGGPMTQYFGPGTRLLVL.

The rearrangement uses TRBV6-5 and TRBJ2-1, with 8 positions matching TRBD2. Germline lookup yields CDR1 MNHEY and CDR2 SVGAGI. After removal of 6 bases from V and 10 bases from J, the junction contained 14 bases not matched to a gene. This CDR3 region has 15 residues. CDR3 nucleotide sequence: TGTGCCAGCAGACCCACCGGGACTAGAATTGGCGAGCAGTTCTTC. Its translation: CASRPTGTRIGEQFF.

The chain joins TRBV28 to TRBJ2-5, with 9 nucleotides matching TRBD1. Germline-derived CDR1 and CDR2 are MDHEN and SYDVKM. This CDR3 contains 14 residues. Unmatched junction bases numbered 11, after V lost 4 bases and J lost 11 bases. As DNA, the CDR3 is TGTGCCAGCAGTTCAACCGGGACAGGGTCAAAGCAGTACTTC. It is translated as CASSSTGTGSKQYF.

The chain couples TRBV6-5 to TRBJ2-5; 7 nucleotides align to TRBD1. J gave up 1 base and V 6 bases, and 5 bases lay outside the gene matches. This CDR3 has 14 residues. Germline V gene sequence: CDR1 MNHEY, CDR2 SVGAGI. CDR3 in amino acids: CASSPGQLQETQYF. In nucleotides, the CDR3 is TGTGCCAGCAGCCCGGGACAGCTCCAAGAGACCCAGTACTTC.

V and J are TRBV7-2 and TRBJ2-1; TRBD2 matches at 15 bases. Germline CDR1 reads SGHTA; CDR2 reads FQGNSA. The CDR3 has 16 residues. Trimming cost V 4 bases and J 7 bases; bases outside gene matches: 5. The CDR3 nucleotides are TGTGCCAGCAGCTCGAGGGGACTAGCGGGAGGAAATGAGCAGTTCTTC. It is translated as CASSSRGLAGGNEQFF.

The CDR3 region has the DNA TGTGCCAGCAGGCCGGGGACTCAGTATGGCTACACCTTC. Protein sequence: CASRPGTQYGYTF. This rearrangement joins TRBV12-3 or TRBV12-4 to TRBJ1-2; tentative D call: TRBD1 (5 bases). V was cut by 6 bases and J by 5 bases, with 13 bases left in between. The CDR3 runs 13 residues.

The rearrangement uses TRBV20-1 and TRBJ2-1; 7 bases fit TRBD1. Germline V CDR1 and CDR2: DFQATT, SNEGSKA (reference sequence). V gave up 5 bases and J gave up 2 bases; unmatched junction bases: 3. The CDR3 is 13 amino acids. Written as DNA, the CDR3 is TGCAGTGCTTACAGGGGAGCCTACAATGAGCAGTTCTTC. This codes for CSAYRGAYNEQFF.

The rearrangement uses TRBV27 and TRBJ2-5, with D perhaps matching TRBD1 or TRBD2 (5 bases each). CDR3 length equals 16 residues. V shed 7 bases and J shed 2 bases, with 20 bases lying between them. Germline V CDR1 and CDR2: MNHEY, SMNVEV (reference sequence). The CDR3 protein is CASTLLPPGPQETQYF. For the CDR3, the DNA is TGTGCCAGCACCTTACTCCCTCCGGGGCCACAAGAGACCCAGTACTTC.

The chain joins TRBV27 to TRBJ2-7; either TRBD1 or TRBD2 may supply D (5 bases each). Germline CDR1 is MNHEY and CDR2 is SMNVEV (reference sequence). V lost 3 bases to trimming and J lost 3 bases, with 12 bases between them. The CDR3 totals 14 residues. As DNA, the CDR3 is TGTGCCAGCAGTTTTCGTGGGACCCTCTACGAGCAGTACTTC. It encodes CASSFRGTLYEQYF.

Ten or more counts support this clonotype. V and J are TRBV12-3 or TRBV12-4 and TRBJ1-4; no reliable D call. This CDR3 comprises 14 residues. Trimming removed 5 bases at V and 7 bases at J, with 14 bases between. CDR3 DNA sequence: TGTGCCAGCAGTCCGGACGGATCCCCTGAAAAACTGTTTTTT. Translation gives CASSPDGSPEKLFF.